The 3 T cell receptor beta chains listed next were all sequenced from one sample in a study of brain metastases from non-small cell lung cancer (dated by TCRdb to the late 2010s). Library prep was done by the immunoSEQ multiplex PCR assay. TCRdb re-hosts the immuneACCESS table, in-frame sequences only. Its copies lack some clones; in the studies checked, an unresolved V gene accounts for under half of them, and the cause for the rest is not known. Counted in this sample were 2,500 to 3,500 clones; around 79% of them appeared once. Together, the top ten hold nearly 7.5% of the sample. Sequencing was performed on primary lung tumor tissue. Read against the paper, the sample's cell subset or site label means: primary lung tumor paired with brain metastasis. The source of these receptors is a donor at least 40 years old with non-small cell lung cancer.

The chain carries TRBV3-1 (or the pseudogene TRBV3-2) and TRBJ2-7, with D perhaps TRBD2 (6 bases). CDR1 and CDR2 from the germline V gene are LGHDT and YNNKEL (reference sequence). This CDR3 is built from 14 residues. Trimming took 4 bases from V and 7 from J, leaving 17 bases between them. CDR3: CASSPAGGPGEQYF. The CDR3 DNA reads TGTGCCAGCAGCCCAGCGGGCGGACCTGGGGAGCAGTACTTC.

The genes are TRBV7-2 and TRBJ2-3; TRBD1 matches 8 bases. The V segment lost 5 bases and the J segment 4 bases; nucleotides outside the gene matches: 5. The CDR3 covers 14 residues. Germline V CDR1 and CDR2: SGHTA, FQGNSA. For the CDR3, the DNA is TGTGCCAGCAGCCTTGGACAGGGCTCAGATACGCAGTATTTT. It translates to CASSLGQGSDTQYF.

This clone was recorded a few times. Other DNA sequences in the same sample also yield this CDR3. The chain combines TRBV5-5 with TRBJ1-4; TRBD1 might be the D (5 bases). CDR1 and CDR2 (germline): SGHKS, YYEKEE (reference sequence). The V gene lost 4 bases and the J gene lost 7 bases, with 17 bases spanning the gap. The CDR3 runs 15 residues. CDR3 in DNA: TGTGCCAGCAGCCTATGGGCGGGGCAATCTGAAAAACTGTTTTTT. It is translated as CASSLWAGQSEKLFF. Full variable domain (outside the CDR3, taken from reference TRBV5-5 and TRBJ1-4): DAGVTQSPTHLIKTRGQQVTLRCSPISGHKSVSWYQQVLGQGPQFIFQYYEKEERGRGNFPDRFSARQFPNYSSELNVNALLLGDSALYLCASSLWAGQSEKLFFGSGTQLSVL.